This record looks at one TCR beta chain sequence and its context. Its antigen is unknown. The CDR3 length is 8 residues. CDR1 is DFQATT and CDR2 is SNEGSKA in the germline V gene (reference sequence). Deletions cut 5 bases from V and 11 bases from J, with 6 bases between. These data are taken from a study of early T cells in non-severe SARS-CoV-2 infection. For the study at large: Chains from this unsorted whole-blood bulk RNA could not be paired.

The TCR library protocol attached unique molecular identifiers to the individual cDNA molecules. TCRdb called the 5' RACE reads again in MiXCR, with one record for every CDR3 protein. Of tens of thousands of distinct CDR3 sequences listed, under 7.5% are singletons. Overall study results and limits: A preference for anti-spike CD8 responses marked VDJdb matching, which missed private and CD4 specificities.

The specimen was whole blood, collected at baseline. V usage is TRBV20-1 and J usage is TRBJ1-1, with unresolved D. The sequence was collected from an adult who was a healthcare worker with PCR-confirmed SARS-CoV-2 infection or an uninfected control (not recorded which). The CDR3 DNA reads TGCAGTGCTTACGAGGCTTTCTTT. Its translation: CSAYEAFF.